This entry describes one T cell receptor beta chain. All enrollees were about 18 to 90 years old and from about 24 US areas. Each participant's cohort was designated according to participant-reported clinical history. The data were taken from a study of blood T cell repertoires in COVID-19. Across the study: Sources were T cells, B-cell-depleted T cells, or PBMCs; the material itself was cDNA or gDNA.

The CDR3 totals 15 residues. Germline CDR1 reads SQVTM; CDR2 reads ANQGSEA. Trimming shortened V by 4 bases and J by 0 bases, and 15 bases separated the two germline ends. Method: immunoSEQ multiplex PCR; TCRdb's copy keeps in-frame clones and lacks some. The sample carries about 270,000 clones, about nine tenths recorded once. This sequence was found in a middle-aged woman with acute COVID-19. This chain links TRBV29-1 with TRBJ1-1; D may be TRBD1 (6 bases). The source material was PBMCs or T cells enriched from blood (not recorded which). The CDR3 DNA reads TGCAGCGTTGTAGGGGAACAGGGCGTGAACACTGAAGCTTTCTTT. As protein: CSVVGEQGVNTEAFF.